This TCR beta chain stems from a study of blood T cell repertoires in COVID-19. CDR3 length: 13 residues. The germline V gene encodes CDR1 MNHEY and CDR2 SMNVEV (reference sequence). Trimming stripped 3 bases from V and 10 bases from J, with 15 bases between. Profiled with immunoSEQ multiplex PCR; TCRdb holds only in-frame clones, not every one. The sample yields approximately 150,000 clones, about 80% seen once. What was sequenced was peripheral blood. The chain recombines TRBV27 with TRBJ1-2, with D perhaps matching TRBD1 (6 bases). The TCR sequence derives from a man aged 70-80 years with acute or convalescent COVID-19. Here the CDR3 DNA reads TGTGCCAGCAGTTTTGGGAAGGGGGGGGCCTACACCTTC. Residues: CASSFGKGGAYTF.